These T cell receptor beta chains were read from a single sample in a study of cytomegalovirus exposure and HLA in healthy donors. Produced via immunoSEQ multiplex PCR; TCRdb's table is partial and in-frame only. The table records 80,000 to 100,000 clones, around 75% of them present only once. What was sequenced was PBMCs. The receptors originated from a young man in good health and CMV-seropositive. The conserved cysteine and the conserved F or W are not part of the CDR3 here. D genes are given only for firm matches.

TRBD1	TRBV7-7	ASSQGQGEVFEQY
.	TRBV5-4	ASSSTVSSYEQY
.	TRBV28	ASSDRNRHSVDTEAF
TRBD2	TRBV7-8	ASSLWGGGGASDTQY
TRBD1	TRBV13	ASSITGTGEAQY
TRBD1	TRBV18	ASSDRADEKLF
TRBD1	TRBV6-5	ASSLRDRASNGGYT
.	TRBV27	ASRPGGPYEQY
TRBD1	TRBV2	ASTGQGFGNQPQH
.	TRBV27	ASSPWGGNQPQH
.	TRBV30	AWSRMGYGYT
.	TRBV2	ASTSGGGGNQPQH
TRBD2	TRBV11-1	ASSPSGGAPNEQF
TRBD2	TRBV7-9	ASSLGSGGAETSTDTQY
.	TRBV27	ASSSPAGGYT
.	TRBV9	ASSVDGARNTGELF
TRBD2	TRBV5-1	ASSSDTLAGGLQETQY
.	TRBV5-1	ASRSGSNEQY
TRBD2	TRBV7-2	ASSLDGGGVTQY
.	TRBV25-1	ASSEYGGNAQY
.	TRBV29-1	SVGSGGTEKLF
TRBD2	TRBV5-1	ASSLATGGQWDEQF
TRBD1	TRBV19	ASRLDRGNTEAF
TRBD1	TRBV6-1	ASSGKTGSNQPQH
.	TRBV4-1	ASSQGAFQPAFYEQY
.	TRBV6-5	ASTGSGEQY
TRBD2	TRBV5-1	ASSLELAGRYQETQY
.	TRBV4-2	ASSQDTGSSSYEQY
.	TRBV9	ASSVIVTDTQY
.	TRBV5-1	ASSLRVASDEQF
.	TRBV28	ASSLYGYEQY
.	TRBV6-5	ATSNGGAANYGYT
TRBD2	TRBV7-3	ASSLKGDYSDTQY
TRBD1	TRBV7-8	ASSPDRVGEKLF
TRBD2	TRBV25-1	ASSEPGLQETQY
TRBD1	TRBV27	ASSLGQGTKNIQY
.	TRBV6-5	ASRRGGGSYNEQF
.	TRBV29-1	SVVMADNTGELF
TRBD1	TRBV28	ASSPLITDRGGSPLH
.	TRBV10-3	AISGRAQGPGNTEAF
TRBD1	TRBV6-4	ASRQGAGEQF